This entry features one T cell receptor beta chain sequence. Its cognate antigen is unknown. Sequencing was performed with immunoSEQ multiplex PCR; in TCRdb, only in-frame clones are kept and a portion is missing. The sample lists some 60,000 clones, approximately 79% occurring once. This record belongs to a study of radiotherapy plus CTLA-4 blockade in lung cancer. Whole-study findings and limits: How blood T cell clones changed early, along with interferon-beta, reportedly forecast response best.

V shed 4 bases and J shed 1 base, with 13 bases lying between them. The CDR3 length is 15 residues. Germline loops: CDR1 SGHNT, CDR2 YENEEA. In chemo-refractory metastatic non-small-cell lung cancer, patients got ipilimumab CTLA-4 blockade together with focal radiation. The sequence came from a human donor with non-small cell lung cancer who had a complete response to radiotherapy plus ipilimumab. J is TRBJ2-5 and V is TRBV11-3, with D perhaps TRBD1 (6 bases). Sequenced here: peripheral blood, sampled from a patient treated with radiotherapy plus ipilimumab. For the CDR3, the DNA is TGTGCCAGCAGCTCGACCCGGGACATCCAAGAGACCCAGTACTTC. Amino acid sequence: CASSSTRDIQETQYF.